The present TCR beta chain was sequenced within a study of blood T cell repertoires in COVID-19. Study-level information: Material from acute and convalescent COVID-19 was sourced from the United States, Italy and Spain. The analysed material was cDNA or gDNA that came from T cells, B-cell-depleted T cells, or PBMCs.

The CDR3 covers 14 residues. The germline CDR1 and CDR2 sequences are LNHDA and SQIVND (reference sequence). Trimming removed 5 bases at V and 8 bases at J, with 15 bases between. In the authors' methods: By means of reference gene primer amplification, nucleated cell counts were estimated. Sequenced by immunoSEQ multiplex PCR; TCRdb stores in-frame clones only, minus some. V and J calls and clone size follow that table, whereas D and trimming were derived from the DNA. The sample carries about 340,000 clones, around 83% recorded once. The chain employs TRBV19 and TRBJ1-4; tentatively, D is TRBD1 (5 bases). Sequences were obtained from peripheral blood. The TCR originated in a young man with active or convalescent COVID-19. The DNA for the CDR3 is TGTGCCAGTAGTGCGGGGGGAGCGGGGGAAAAACTGTTTTTT. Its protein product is CASSAGGAGEKLFF. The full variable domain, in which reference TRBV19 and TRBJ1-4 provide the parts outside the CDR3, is DGGITQSPKYLFRKEGQNVTLSCEQNLNHDAMYWYRQDPGQGLRLIYYSQIVNDFQKGDIAEGYSVSREKKESFPLTVTSAQKNPTAFYLCASSAGGAGEKLFFGSGTQLSVL.